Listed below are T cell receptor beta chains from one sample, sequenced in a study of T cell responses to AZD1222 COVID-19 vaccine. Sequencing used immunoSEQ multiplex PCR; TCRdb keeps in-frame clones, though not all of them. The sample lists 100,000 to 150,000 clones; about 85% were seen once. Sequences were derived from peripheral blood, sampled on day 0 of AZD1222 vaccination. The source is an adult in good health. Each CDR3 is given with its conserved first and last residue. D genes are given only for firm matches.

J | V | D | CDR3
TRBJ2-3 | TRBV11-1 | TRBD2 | CASSLHGGSTADTQYF
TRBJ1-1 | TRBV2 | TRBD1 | CASRERTGLNTEAFF
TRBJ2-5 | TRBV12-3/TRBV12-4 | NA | CASSLSVTQYF
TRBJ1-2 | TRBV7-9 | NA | CASSWAGSNYGYTF
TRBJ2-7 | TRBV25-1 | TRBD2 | CASSGRGLAGSYEQYF
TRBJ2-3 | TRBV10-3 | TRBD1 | CAIRGQSTDTQYF
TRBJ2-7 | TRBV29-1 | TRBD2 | CSVGPRAGDYEQYF
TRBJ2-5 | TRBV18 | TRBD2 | CASSPPPASGWETQYF
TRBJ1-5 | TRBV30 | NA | CACRGGTGQPQHF
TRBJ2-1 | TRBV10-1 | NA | CASSETPQGNNEQFF
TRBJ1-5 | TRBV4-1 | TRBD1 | CASSHRQGIDQPQHF
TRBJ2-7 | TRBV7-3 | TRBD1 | CASSPRDRAPFYEQYF
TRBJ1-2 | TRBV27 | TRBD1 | CASSSPQKDRGRGLYDGYTF
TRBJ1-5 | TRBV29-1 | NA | CSVLRGEGQPQHF
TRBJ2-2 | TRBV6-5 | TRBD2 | CASSWTSGGTGELFF
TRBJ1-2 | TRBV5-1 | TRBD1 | CASSLDRADYGYTF
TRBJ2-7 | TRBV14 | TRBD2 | CASSQVAGGQYF
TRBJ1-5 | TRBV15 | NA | CATSVRGTANQPQHF
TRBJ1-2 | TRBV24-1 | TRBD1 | CATSDSLGGGYGYTF
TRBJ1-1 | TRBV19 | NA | CASQTIGGVNTEAFF
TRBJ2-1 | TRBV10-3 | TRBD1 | CAISEPGQGDNEQFF
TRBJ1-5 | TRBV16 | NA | CASSQGLPDADTQHF
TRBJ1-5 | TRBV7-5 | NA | CARTRDRKGNQPQHF
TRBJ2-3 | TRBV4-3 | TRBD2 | CASSQRTSGGDGTDTQYF
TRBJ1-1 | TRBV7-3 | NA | CASSSQGNTEAFF
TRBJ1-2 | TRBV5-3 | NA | CARSLDDNYGYTF
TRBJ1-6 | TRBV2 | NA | CASREVLNYNSPLHF
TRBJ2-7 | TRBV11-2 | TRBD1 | CASSPTQGADEQYF
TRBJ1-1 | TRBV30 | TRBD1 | CAWSVAGGSFLLRRTEAFF
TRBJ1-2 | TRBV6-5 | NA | CASSTGANYGYTF
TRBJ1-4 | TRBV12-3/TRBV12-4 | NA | CASSLGGTKLFF
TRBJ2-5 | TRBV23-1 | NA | CASSQRRKVQETQYF
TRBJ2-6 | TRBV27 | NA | CASSLSGANVLTF
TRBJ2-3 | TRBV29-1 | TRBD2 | CSAGGGRATDTQYF
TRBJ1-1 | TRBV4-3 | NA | CASSQGGGGVTEAFF
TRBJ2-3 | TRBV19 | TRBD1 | CATMNRDSRLLGTDTQYF
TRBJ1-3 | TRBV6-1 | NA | CASSEPPGLGGNTIYF
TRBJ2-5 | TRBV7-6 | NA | CASSLTGRGWETQYF
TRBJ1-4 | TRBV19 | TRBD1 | CASSGTGGSFGEKLFF
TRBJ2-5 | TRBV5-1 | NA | CASSSQGGPETQYF
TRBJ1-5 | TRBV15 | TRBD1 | CATSNKQGANQPQHF